This T cell receptor (beta chain) was found in a study of CD8+ T cells in alopecia areata. Germline V CDR1 and CDR2: NNHDY, SYVADS. The CDR3 consists of 12 residues. RNA extraction was followed by reverse transcription into cDNA, which acted as the sequencing template. Clones were read by immunoSEQ multiplex PCR, and TCRdb kept only the in-frame ones, dropping some. Reported are some 2,500 clones, none seen only once; the ten largest carry 45% to 60%. This clone was counted ten times or more. Its specificity is unknown. The gene symbols are mouse symbols. The read halts 4 residues ahead of the CDR3 end, with the missing end drawn from the germline J gene. Points from the study as a whole: TCR sharing across patients was less clear than in mice, possibly HLA-related.

The specimen sequenced was lesional skin. This chain connects TRBV13-3 to TRBJ2-7; 10 bases match TRBD2. This clonotype originated in a C3H/HeJ mouse with alopecia areata. For this strain, the MHC haplotype corresponds to H2-k. The CDR3 sequence: CARGTGVYEQYF. CDR3 bases read: TGTGCCAGAGGGACTGGGGTTTAT.